A selection of T cell receptor beta chains follows, all from one sample in a study of beta chain features in type 1 diabetes. Profiled with immunoSEQ multiplex PCR; TCRdb holds only in-frame clones, not every one. The sample has some 330,000 clones, roughly 11% seen once. Sequenced material: naive CD4+ T cells from blood. The receptors stem from a woman aged 30 to 39 in good health. Both conserved end residues are part of each CDR3. The D gene is left open where the match is weak. Clone size, where shown, is once, few, many, or a class for clones that have expanded.

J gene: TRBJ1-5; D gene: .; V gene: TRBV30; clone size: .; CDR3 protein: CAWRGQNSNQPQHF; CDR3 DNA: TGTGCCTGGAGAGGACAGAATAGCAATCAGCCCCAGCATTTT
J gene: TRBJ2-3; D gene: TRBD2; V gene: TRBV7-8; clone size: few; CDR3 protein: CASSPQLAGGGDTQYF; CDR3 DNA: TGTGCCAGCAGCCCCCAACTAGCGGGAGGAGGGGATACGCAGTATTTT
J gene: TRBJ2-2; D gene: TRBD2; V gene: TRBV5-4; clone size: .; CDR3 protein: CASSLGASGGTGELFF; CDR3 DNA: TGTGCCAGCAGCTTGGGAGCTAGCGGGGGCACCGGGGAGCTGTTTTTT
J gene: TRBJ2-2; D gene: TRBD1; V gene: TRBV19; clone size: .; CDR3 protein: CASGTDTGELFF; CDR3 DNA: TGTGCCAGTGGGACAGACACCGGGGAGCTGTTTTTT
J gene: TRBJ2-7; D gene: TRBD1; V gene: TRBV5-1; clone size: .; CDR3 protein: CASSYGTEDYEQYF; CDR3 DNA: TGCGCCAGCAGCTACGGGACAGAAGACTACGAGCAGTACTTC
J gene: TRBJ2-1; D gene: TRBD2; V gene: TRBV29-1; clone size: many; CDR3 protein: CSVVGGSSYNEQFF; CDR3 DNA: TGCAGCGTTGTAGGCGGGAGCTCCTACAATGAGCAGTTCTTC
J gene: TRBJ2-7; D gene: TRBD2; V gene: TRBV27; clone size: .; CDR3 protein: CASSSFKASGRYEQYF; CDR3 DNA: TGTGCCAGCAGTTCTTTTAAGGCTAGCGGGAGGTACGAGCAGTACTTC
J gene: TRBJ2-6; D gene: .; V gene: TRBV9; clone size: few; CDR3 protein: CASSGLLAGANVLTF; CDR3 DNA: TGTGCCAGCAGCGGATTACTCGCTGGGGCCAACGTCCTGACTTTC
J gene: TRBJ2-3; D gene: .; V gene: TRBV7-2; clone size: few; CDR3 protein: CASSLVVGRLSTDTQYF; CDR3 DNA: TGTGCCAGCAGCTTAGTTGTCGGCAGACTCTCCACAGATACGCAGTATTTT
J gene: TRBJ2-2; D gene: .; V gene: TRBV5-1; clone size: .; CDR3 protein: CASSLGHGELFF; CDR3 DNA: TGCGCCAGCAGCTTGGGACACGGGGAGCTGTTTTTT
J gene: TRBJ2-7; D gene: .; V gene: TRBV2; clone size: few; CDR3 protein: CASMTGGDEQYF; CDR3 DNA: TGTGCCAGCATGACCGGAGGGGACGAGCAGTACTTC
J gene: TRBJ2-7; D gene: .; V gene: TRBV28; clone size: few; CDR3 protein: CASSLGDIYEQYF; CDR3 DNA: TGTGCCAGCAGTTTAGGGGACATCTACGAGCAGTACTTC
J gene: TRBJ2-2; D gene: TRBD1; V gene: TRBV11-3; clone size: few; CDR3 protein: CASSLRTGSDTGELFF; CDR3 DNA: TGTGCCAGCAGCTTGCGGACAGGGTCGGACACCGGGGAGCTGTTTTTT
J gene: TRBJ1-2; D gene: .; V gene: TRBV27; clone size: .; CDR3 protein: CASSLYPGQGNYGYTF; CDR3 DNA: TGTGCCAGCAGTTTATACCCCGGTCAGGGGAACTATGGCTACACCTTC
J gene: TRBJ2-1; D gene: .; V gene: TRBV11-3; clone size: few; CDR3 protein: CASSFTTPDRTAAYNEQFF; CDR3 DNA: TGTGCCAGCAGCTTCACGACCCCGGACCGGACAGCGGCCTACAATGAGCAGTTCTTC
J gene: TRBJ2-1; D gene: .; V gene: TRBV7-3; clone size: few; CDR3 protein: CASSLIATGADEQFF; CDR3 DNA: TGTGCCAGCAGCTTAATTGCCACTGGGGCGGATGAGCAGTTCTTC
J gene: TRBJ1-2; D gene: .; V gene: TRBV29-1; clone size: few; CDR3 protein: CSVENSRGYGYTF; CDR3 DNA: TGCAGCGTTGAAAACTCTAGAGGCTATGGCTACACCTTC
J gene: TRBJ1-5; D gene: .; V gene: TRBV27; clone size: .; CDR3 protein: CASSPGTSLQPQHF; CDR3 DNA: TGTGCCAGCAGTCCGGGGACATCCCTTCAGCCCCAGCATTTT
J gene: TRBJ2-1; D gene: TRBD2; V gene: TRBV9; clone size: .; CDR3 protein: CASSVELASDGGYNEQFF; CDR3 DNA: TGTGCCAGCAGCGTAGAACTAGCGTCCGATGGGGGCTACAATGAGCAGTTCTTC
J gene: TRBJ2-2; D gene: TRBD1; V gene: TRBV29-1; clone size: few; CDR3 protein: CSAGGTGGAELFF; CDR3 DNA: TGCAGCGCTGGAGGGACAGGGGGCGCGGAGCTGTTTTTT
J gene: TRBJ2-7; D gene: TRBD2; V gene: TRBV18; clone size: .; CDR3 protein: CASSPRGLGLAGDEQYF; CDR3 DNA: TGTGCCAGCTCACCCAGGGGCCTAGGGCTAGCGGGAGACGAGCAGTACTTC
J gene: TRBJ1-5; D gene: .; V gene: TRBV21-1; clone size: .; CDR3 protein: CARSTLPGSAQPQHF; CDR3 DNA: TGTGCCAGATCGACTCTGCCAGGGTCGGCTCAGCCCCAGCATTTT
J gene: TRBJ2-3; D gene: TRBD2; V gene: TRBV7-9; clone size: few; CDR3 protein: CASRHSGRVNTDTQYF; CDR3 DNA: TGTGCCAGCAGACATAGCGGGAGAGTCAACACAGATACGCAGTATTTT
J gene: TRBJ2-1; D gene: TRBD1; V gene: TRBV7-9; clone size: .; CDR3 protein: CASSRTGDEQFF; CDR3 DNA: TGTGCCAGCAGCCGGACAGGGGATGAGCAGTTCTTC
J gene: TRBJ1-2; D gene: .; V gene: TRBV18; clone size: few; CDR3 protein: CASTANTGRYGYTF; CDR3 DNA: TGTGCCAGCACCGCAAATACAGGCCGCTATGGCTACACCTTC
J gene: TRBJ2-5; D gene: .; V gene: TRBV18; clone size: .; CDR3 protein: CASSGGLQETQYF; CDR3 DNA: TGTGCCAGCTCGGGCGGACTACAAGAGACCCAGTACTTC
J gene: TRBJ2-2; D gene: TRBD2; V gene: TRBV6-6; clone size: .; CDR3 protein: CASGTGTSGTGELFF; CDR3 DNA: TGTGCCAGCGGCACCGGGACTAGCGGTACCGGGGAGCTGTTTTTT
J gene: TRBJ1-5; D gene: .; V gene: TRBV7-9; clone size: .; CDR3 protein: CASSFQGSNQPQHF; CDR3 DNA: TGTGCCAGCAGCTTTCAGGGAAGCAATCAGCCCCAGCATTTT
J gene: TRBJ1-2; D gene: .; V gene: TRBV28; clone size: .; CDR3 protein: CASSLNRVGYTF; CDR3 DNA: TGTGCCAGCAGTTTAAACAGGGTTGGCTACACCTTC
J gene: TRBJ2-7; D gene: TRBD1; V gene: TRBV25-1; clone size: .; CDR3 protein: CASSVWDSPYEQYF; CDR3 DNA: TGTGCCAGCAGTGTGTGGGACAGCCCCTACGAGCAGTACTTC
J gene: TRBJ2-5; D gene: .; V gene: TRBV28; clone size: few; CDR3 protein: CASSPTFQTSRETQYF; CDR3 DNA: TGTGCCAGCAGTCCCACTTTTCAGACTAGTAGGGAGACCCAGTACTTC
J gene: TRBJ2-3; D gene: .; V gene: TRBV7-2; clone size: few; CDR3 protein: CASSFSGRGGFADTQYF; CDR3 DNA: TGTGCCAGCAGCTTTTCAGGGCGAGGAGGGTTCGCAGATACGCAGTATTTT